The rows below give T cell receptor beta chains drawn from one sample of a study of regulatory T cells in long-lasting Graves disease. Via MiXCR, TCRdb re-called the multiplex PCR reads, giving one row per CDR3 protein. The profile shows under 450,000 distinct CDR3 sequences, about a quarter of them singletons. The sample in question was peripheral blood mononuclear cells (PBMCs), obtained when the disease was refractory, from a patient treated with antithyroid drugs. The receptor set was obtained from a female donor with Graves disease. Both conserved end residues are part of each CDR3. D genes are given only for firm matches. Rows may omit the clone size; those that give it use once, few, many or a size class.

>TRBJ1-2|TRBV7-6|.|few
CASSLSAGEGYTF
TGTGCCAGCAGCTTATCCGCAGGGGAAGGCTACACCTTC
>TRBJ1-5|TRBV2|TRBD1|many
CASSSTGGQPQHF
TGTGCCAGCTCCTCGACAGGGGGCCAGCCCCAGCATTTT
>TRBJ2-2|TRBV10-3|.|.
CAIKSTGELFF
TGTGCCATCAAGAGCACCGGGGAGCTGTTTTTT
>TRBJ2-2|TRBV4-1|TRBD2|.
CASSQGLATGELFF
TGCGCCAGCAGCCAAGGACTAGCGACCGGGGAGCTGTTTTTT
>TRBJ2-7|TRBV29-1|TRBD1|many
CSVEDRGYEQYF
TGCAGCGTTGAGGACAGGGGCTACGAGCAGTACTTC
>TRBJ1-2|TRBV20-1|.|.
CSARPNGYTF
TGCAGTGCTAGACCCAATGGCTACACCTTC
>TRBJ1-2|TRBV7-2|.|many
CASSLDILGQGNGYTF
TGTGCCAGCAGCTTAGATATTTTGGGGCAGGGGAATGGCTACACCTTC
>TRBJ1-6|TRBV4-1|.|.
CASSGTSSYNSPLHF
TGCGCCAGCAGCGGCACGAGCTCCTATAATTCACCCCTCCACTTT
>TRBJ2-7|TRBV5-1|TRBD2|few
CASSLVAGGPYEQYF
TGCGCCAGCAGCTTGGTAGCGGGAGGCCCCTACGAGCAGTACTTC
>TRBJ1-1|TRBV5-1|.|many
CASSLGGGGTEAFF
TGTGCCAGCAGCTTGGGTGGAGGGGGCACTGAAGCTTTCTTT
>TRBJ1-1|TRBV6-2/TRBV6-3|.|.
CASSYRGATEAFF
TGTGCCAGCAGTTACAGAGGGGCCACTGAAGCTTTCTTT
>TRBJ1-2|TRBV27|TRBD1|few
CASRIQGGTGGGYGYTF
TGTGCCAGCAGAATACAAGGAGGGACAGGGGGCGGCTATGGCTACACCTTC
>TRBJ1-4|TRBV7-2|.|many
CASSSTQPNEKLFF
TGTGCCAGCAGCTCCACACAACCTAATGAAAAACTGTTTTTT
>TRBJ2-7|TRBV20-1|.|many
CSARDDYEQYF
TGCAGTGCTAGAGACGACTACGAGCAGTACTTC
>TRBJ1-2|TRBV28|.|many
CASRVSQGILGGYTF
TGTGCCAGCAGAGTCTCGCAGGGAATATTAGGTGGCTACACCTTC
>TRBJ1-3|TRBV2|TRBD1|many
CASTGQGAFGNTIYF
TGTGCCAGCACGGGACAGGGGGCATTTGGAAACACCATATATTTT
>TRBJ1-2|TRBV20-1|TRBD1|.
CSASSGQVVDGYTF
TGCAGTGCTAGCTCCGGACAGGTAGTGGATGGCTACACCTTC
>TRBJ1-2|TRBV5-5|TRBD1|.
CASSLDRGTANYGYTF
TGTGCCAGCAGCTTGGACAGGGGGACAGCTAACTATGGCTACACCTTC
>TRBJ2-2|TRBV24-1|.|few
CATSDSSRGGANTGELFF
TGTGCCACCAGTGATTCAAGTCGTGGGGGTGCGAACACCGGGGAGCTGTTTTTT
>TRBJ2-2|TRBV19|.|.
CAIHQGNGNTGELFF
TGTGCCATCCATCAGGGAAATGGTAACACCGGGGAGCTGTTTTTT
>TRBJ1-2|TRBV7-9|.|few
CASSPSLVEYGYTF
TGTGCCAGCAGCCCCTCATTGGTCGAGTATGGCTACACCTTC
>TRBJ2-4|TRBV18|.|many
CASSPRGEYDFKYF
TGTGCCAGCTCACCCAGGGGGGAGTACGATTTCAAGTACTTC
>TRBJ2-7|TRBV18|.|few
CASSPPAKGDYEQYF
TGTGCCAGCTCACCACCGGCGAAGGGTGACTACGAGCAGTACTTC
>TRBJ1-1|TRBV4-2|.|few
CASSQGQGVRNTEAFF
TGTGCCAGCAGCCAAGGGCAGGGTGTGCGAAACACTGAAGCTTTCTTT
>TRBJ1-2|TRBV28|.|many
CASARRGTNYGYTF
TGTGCCAGCGCCCGTCGAGGGACTAACTATGGCTACACCTTC
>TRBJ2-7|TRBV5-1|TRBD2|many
CASSHPPSGSYEQYF
TGTGCCAGCAGCCACCCGCCTAGCGGGAGCTACGAGCAGTACTTC
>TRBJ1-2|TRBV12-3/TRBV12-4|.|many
CASSLVSGTNYGYTF
TGTGCCAGCAGTTTAGTGTCAGGAACGAACTATGGCTACACCTTC
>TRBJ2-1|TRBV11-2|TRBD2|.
CASSLRLAGGLEQFF
TGTGCCAGCAGCCTTAGACTAGCGGGAGGTCTTGAGCAGTTCTTC
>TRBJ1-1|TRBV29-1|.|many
CSVDGTVDTEAFF
TGCAGCGTTGACGGGACGGTTGACACTGAAGCTTTCTTT
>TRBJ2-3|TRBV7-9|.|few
CASSLLTPGSDTQYF
TGTGCCAGCAGCTTACTAACCCCGGGGTCAGATACGCAGTATTTT
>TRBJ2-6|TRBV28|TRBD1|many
CASSLYRDSQSASGANVLTF
TGTGCCAGCAGTTTGTACAGGGACAGCCAGAGCGCCTCTGGGGCCAACGTCCTGACTTTC
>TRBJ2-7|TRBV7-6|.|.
CASSLAGVGAYEQYF
TGTGCCAGCAGCTTAGCGGGAGTCGGAGCCTACGAGCAGTACTTC
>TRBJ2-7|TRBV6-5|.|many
CASSYSKQHEQYF
TGTGCCAGCAGTTACTCGAAGCAGCACGAGCAGTACTTC
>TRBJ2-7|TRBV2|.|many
CASSEPSGKHEQYF
TGTGCCAGCAGTGAACCCTCTGGCAAGCACGAGCAGTACTTC
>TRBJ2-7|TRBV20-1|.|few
CSASKLLRISTYEQYF
TGCAGTGCTAGCAAACTGCTCCGGATTTCGACCTACGAGCAGTACTTC
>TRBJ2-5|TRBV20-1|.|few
CSAGNQETQYF
TGCAGTGCTGGGAACCAAGAGACCCAGTACTTC
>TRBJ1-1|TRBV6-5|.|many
CASSYAKENTEAFF
TGTGCCAGCAGTTATGCGAAGGAGAACACTGAAGCTTTCTTT
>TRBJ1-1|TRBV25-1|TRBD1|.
CASSGQGIKAEAFF
TGTGCCAGCAGTGGACAGGGGATAAAAGCTGAAGCTTTCTTT
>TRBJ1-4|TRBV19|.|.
CATSEAGAGSEKLFF
TGTGCCACCTCCGAGGCCGGGGCCGGTAGTGAAAAACTGTTTTTT
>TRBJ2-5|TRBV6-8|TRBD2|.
CASSNGLAGAREETQYF
TGTGCCAGCAGCAACGGGCTGGCGGGAGCTAGGGAAGAGACCCAGTACTTC
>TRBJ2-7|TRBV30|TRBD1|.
CAWGRDRTYEQYF
TGTGCCTGGGGCCGGGACAGAACCTACGAGCAGTACTTC